These T cell receptor beta chains were read from a single sample in a study of Ad26.COV2.S vaccination and SARS-CoV-2 variants. Some clones are missing from TCRdb's copy, which holds only in-frame ones; the method was immunoSEQ multiplex PCR. The sample consists of around 400,000 clones, about 80% of them appearing once. The sequences come from peripheral blood, collected in a trial of Ad26.COV2.S vaccine versus placebo. The source of these receptors is a person aged 18-60 years who received the Ad26.COV2.S COVID-19 vaccine or a placebo. Each CDR3 is given with its conserved first and last residue. The D gene is left open where the match is weak. Size values are once, few and many counts, or a class for expanded clones, and some rows have none.

size: NA; D: NA; J: TRBJ1-5; V: TRBV7-6; DNA: TGTGCCAGCAGCCAAGGACCGATTAGCAATCAGCCCCAGCATTTT; CDR3: CASSQGPISNQPQHF
size: NA; D: NA; J: TRBJ1-1; V: TRBV18; DNA: TGCGCCAGCTCACCACCTTCAGGGATGAACACTGAAGCTTTCTTT; CDR3: CASSPPSGMNTEAFF
size: once; D: TRBD2; J: TRBJ2-7; V: TRBV11-2; DNA: TGTGCCAGCGCGGGGACTAGCGGAGGGGTGGGCCACGAGCAGTACTTC; CDR3: CASAGTSGGVGHEQYF
size: NA; D: TRBD2; J: TRBJ2-3; V: TRBV9; DNA: TGTGCCAGCAGCGTAGGGGACTACCACACAGATACGCAGTATTTT; CDR3: CASSVGDYHTDTQYF
size: NA; D: TRBD1; J: TRBJ1-2; V: TRBV6-1; DNA: TGTGCCAGCAGTGAATCTGGGACAGGGAATTTCTATGGCTACACCTTC; CDR3: CASSESGTGNFYGYTF
size: once; D: NA; J: TRBJ1-2; V: TRBV11-2; DNA: TGTGCCAGCAGCTTAGGAGAAAGCTATGGCTACACCTTC; CDR3: CASSLGESYGYTF
size: once; D: NA; J: TRBJ2-2; V: TRBV7-2; DNA: TGTGCCAGCAGCTCACCGGGGGTCCCAAACACCGGGGAGCTGTTTTTT; CDR3: CASSSPGVPNTGELFF
size: NA; D: NA; J: TRBJ2-1; V: TRBV7-2; DNA: TGTGCCAGCAGCTTATTAAACAGGGTCGGACGGGAGCAGTTCTTC; CDR3: CASSLLNRVGREQFF
size: NA; D: NA; J: TRBJ1-2; V: TRBV2; DNA: TGTGCCAGCGCCCGGGACTATGGCTACACCTTC; CDR3: CASARDYGYTF
size: few; D: NA; J: TRBJ1-3; V: TRBV18; DNA: TGTGCCAGCCGAAGCCGAGGTTACTCTGGAAACACCATATATTTT; CDR3: CASRSRGYSGNTIYF
size: NA; D: NA; J: TRBJ2-1; V: TRBV4-1; DNA: TGCGCCAGCAGCCAAGATAGGCTAGCATTGACATGGCAGTTCTTC; CDR3: CASSQDRLALTWQFF
size: NA; D: NA; J: TRBJ2-5; V: TRBV2; DNA: TGTGCCAGCGCTTACCAAGAGACCCAGTACTTC; CDR3: CASAYQETQYF
size: NA; D: TRBD2; J: TRBJ2-5; V: TRBV27; DNA: TGTGCCAGCAGGCTTCTAGCGGGAGGTCTCCAAGAGACCCAGTACTTC; CDR3: CASRLLAGGLQETQYF
size: NA; D: NA; J: TRBJ2-7; V: TRBV6-5; DNA: TGTGCCAGCAGTCCGGCGGGATACGAGCAGTACTTC; CDR3: CASSPAGYEQYF
size: NA; D: TRBD1; J: TRBJ1-5; V: TRBV7-2; DNA: TGTGCCAGCAGCTTAGCCGGGACAGGGGGATATCAGCCCCAGCATTTT; CDR3: CASSLAGTGGYQPQHF
size: NA; D: TRBD2; J: TRBJ2-2; V: TRBV18; DNA: TGTGCCAGCTCACCATATCTAGGCGGACTAGCGGGGAGTAGGAGCACCGGGGAGCTGTTTTTT; CDR3: CASSPYLGGLAGSRSTGELFF
size: NA; D: NA; J: TRBJ1-2; V: TRBV15; DNA: TGTGCCACCAGCGGATCCCCCCCAGGGGTTGGCTACACCTTC; CDR3: CATSGSPPGVGYTF
size: NA; D: TRBD1; J: TRBJ1-6; V: TRBV4-3; DNA: TGCGCCAGCAGCCGAGGACAGGGTGAGTGGAATTCACCCCTCCACTTT; CDR3: CASSRGQGEWNSPLHF
size: NA; D: TRBD2; J: TRBJ2-5; V: TRBV6-2/TRBV6-3; DNA: TGTGCCAGCAGCCGGGCAGGTTCGAGCGGGAGGGCCAAGACCCAGTACTTC; CDR3: CASSRAGSSGRAKTQYF
size: NA; D: NA; J: TRBJ2-7; V: TRBV19; DNA: TGTGGGGGTCGGGGTAGCCCCTACGAGCAGTACTTC; CDR3: CGGRGSPYEQYF
size: NA; D: TRBD2; J: TRBJ2-1; V: TRBV7-3; DNA: TGTGCCAGCAGCACTCAGGCCGGGACTAGCGGGAGCCGATCCTACAATGAGCAGTTCTTC; CDR3: CASSTQAGTSGSRSYNEQFF
size: once; D: NA; J: TRBJ2-1; V: TRBV10-1; DNA: TGCGCCAGCAGTGAGCGGGGGGCCCCTAGGGATGAGCAGTTCTTC; CDR3: CASSERGAPRDEQFF
size: NA; D: NA; J: TRBJ1-2; V: TRBV10-3; DNA: TGTGCCATCAGGTTCGACAGCCTCTATGGCTACACCTTC; CDR3: CAIRFDSLYGYTF
size: NA; D: NA; J: TRBJ2-5; V: TRBV25-1; DNA: TGTGCCAGCATCGGCCCGGAAATTGTACAAGAGACCCAGTACTTC; CDR3: CASIGPEIVQETQYF
size: NA; D: TRBD2; J: TRBJ2-7; V: TRBV4-2; DNA: TGTGCCAGCAGCCAGGGTAGCGGGAGCTCCTACGAGCAGTACTTC; CDR3: CASSQGSGSSYEQYF
size: NA; D: NA; J: TRBJ1-1; V: TRBV3-1/TRBV3-2; DNA: TGTGCCAGCAGCCAAGTTGGGACAAAGACTGAAGCTTTCTTT; CDR3: CASSQVGTKTEAFF
size: NA; D: TRBD1; J: TRBJ1-4; V: TRBV3-1/TRBV3-2; DNA: TGTGCCAGCAGCCCCACAGGGGTGAGGGAAAAACTGTTTTTT; CDR3: CASSPTGVREKLFF
size: NA; D: TRBD1; J: TRBJ1-2; V: TRBV3-1/TRBV3-2; DNA: TGTGCCAGCAGCCAAGGTGGGACAGTCAACTATGGCTACACCTTC; CDR3: CASSQGGTVNYGYTF
size: NA; D: NA; J: TRBJ2-7; V: TRBV29-1; DNA: TGCAGCGTGGCCGGGACGTTGAGCGAGCAGTACTTC; CDR3: CSVAGTLSEQYF
size: NA; D: TRBD1; J: TRBJ1-2; V: TRBV6-5; DNA: TGTGCCAGCAGGTCAGGGGGCTCTAACTATGGCTACACCTTC; CDR3: CASRSGGSNYGYTF
size: NA; D: NA; J: TRBJ2-7; V: TRBV19; DNA: TGTGCCAGTAGTTCGGGACTTATCTACGAGCAGTACTTC; CDR3: CASSSGLIYEQYF
size: once; D: NA; J: TRBJ1-1; V: TRBV19; DNA: TGTGCCAGTAGTACCTACGAGGCAGGCACTGAAGCTTTCTTT; CDR3: CASSTYEAGTEAFF
size: NA; D: NA; J: TRBJ1-2; V: TRBV24-1; DNA: TGTGCCACCAGTGATTCGAGGACGCCAAACGGTGGCTACACCTTC; CDR3: CATSDSRTPNGGYTF
size: once; D: NA; J: TRBJ2-7; V: TRBV28; DNA: TGTGCCAGCAGACTGGGACCTTATTACGAGCAGTACTTC; CDR3: CASRLGPYYEQYF
size: NA; D: NA; J: TRBJ2-1; V: TRBV7-2; DNA: TGTGCCAGCAGCTTACGGACCAGGGGAGGCCCCAATGAGCAGTTCTTC; CDR3: CASSLRTRGGPNEQFF
size: NA; D: TRBD2; J: TRBJ2-1; V: TRBV28; DNA: TGTGCCAGCAGGATCAAATGGGACTATGCGTTAAAGCAGTTCTTC; CDR3: CASRIKWDYALKQFF
size: NA; D: NA; J: TRBJ1-5; V: TRBV18; DNA: TGTGCCAGCTCAGAATTATCCAGGGCGAATCAGCCCCAGCATTTT; CDR3: CASSELSRANQPQHF
size: NA; D: NA; J: TRBJ2-7; V: TRBV10-1; DNA: TGCGCCAGCAGTTCGAGTGGGGAGCAGTACTTC; CDR3: CASSSSGEQYF
size: NA; D: NA; J: TRBJ2-7; V: TRBV9; DNA: TGTGCCAGCAGCGGCTCAGACAGCTCCTACGAGCAGTACTTC; CDR3: CASSGSDSSYEQYF
size: NA; D: TRBD2; J: TRBJ2-3; V: TRBV18; DNA: TGTGCCAGCTCACCGGGAGCGGGAGTTCCGAATACGCAGTATTTT; CDR3: CASSPGAGVPNTQYF
size: NA; D: TRBD1; J: TRBJ1-2; V: TRBV19; DNA: TGTGCCAGTAGTATTTGGGGACAGCACTATGGCTACACCTTC; CDR3: CASSIWGQHYGYTF
size: NA; D: NA; J: TRBJ2-1; V: TRBV5-4; DNA: TGTGCCCCCGGGGATAGGAGCTCCTACAATGAGCAGTTCTTC; CDR3: CAPGDRSSYNEQFF
size: few; D: NA; J: TRBJ1-6; V: TRBV6-8; DNA: TGTGCCAGCAGTTACTTGTGCCCCATGATCTATAATTCACCCCTCCACTTT; CDR3: CASSYLCPMIYNSPLHF
size: NA; D: TRBD2; J: TRBJ2-1; V: TRBV9; DNA: TGTGCCAGCAGCAAGAACCGACTAGCGGTATACAATGAGCAGTTCTTC; CDR3: CASSKNRLAVYNEQFF
size: NA; D: NA; J: TRBJ1-5; V: TRBV7-8; DNA: TGTGCCAGCAGCTTAGTCGGGGGTTCAGGCCAGCCCCAGCATTTT; CDR3: CASSLVGGSGQPQHF
size: NA; D: NA; J: TRBJ2-1; V: TRBV3-1/TRBV3-2; DNA: TGTGCCAGCAGCCAAGCAGGGGGGAGAGGGGAGTTCTTC; CDR3: CASSQAGGRGEFF
size: few; D: NA; J: TRBJ2-1; V: TRBV6-4; DNA: TGTGCCAGCACTCCTTCAGCAGAATCAAATGAGCAGTTCTTC; CDR3: CASTPSAESNEQFF
size: NA; D: TRBD2; J: TRBJ2-1; V: TRBV7-9; DNA: TGTGCCAGCAGCTTAAGCGCGGGAGGGCCCGGTGAGCAGTTCTTC; CDR3: CASSLSAGGPGEQFF
size: NA; D: TRBD2; J: TRBJ2-2; V: TRBV6-2/TRBV6-3; DNA: TGTGCCAGCAGTCTAGCGGGGGGGCACACCGGGGAGCTGTTTTTT; CDR3: CASSLAGGHTGELFF
size: NA; D: NA; J: TRBJ1-1; V: TRBV6-6; DNA: TGTGCCAGCAGTTATTCGAGGGGGACATTCACTGAAGCTTTCTTT; CDR3: CASSYSRGTFTEAFF
size: NA; D: NA; J: TRBJ2-1; V: TRBV12-3/TRBV12-4; DNA: TGTGCCAGCGTAGGGATGGGTGAGCAGTTCTTC; CDR3: CASVGMGEQFF
size: NA; D: NA; J: TRBJ2-1; V: TRBV5-6; DNA: TGTGCCAGCAGCTTGGCCAACCGGGACAATGAGCAGTTCTTC; CDR3: CASSLANRDNEQFF
size: NA; D: NA; J: TRBJ2-7; V: TRBV12-5; DNA: TGTGCTAGTGGTTTGAACCTTTTAACCTACGAGCAGTACTTC; CDR3: CASGLNLLTYEQYF
size: NA; D: NA; J: TRBJ1-6; V: TRBV27; DNA: TGTGCCAGCAGTTCCGGACTGAGGAATTCACCCCTCCACTTT; CDR3: CASSSGLRNSPLHF
size: once; D: NA; J: TRBJ2-5; V: TRBV4-3; DNA: TGCGCCAGCAGCCCCCAACCGGGCCCAATCCAAGAGACCCAGTACTTC; CDR3: CASSPQPGPIQETQYF
size: NA; D: NA; J: TRBJ1-6; V: TRBV11-1; DNA: TGTGCCAGCACAAGGGAAAGGGGATCACCCCTCCACTTT; CDR3: CASTRERGSPLHF
size: NA; D: NA; J: TRBJ1-2; V: TRBV13; DNA: TGTGCCAGCAGCTTAGCTAACTATGGCTACACCTTC; CDR3: CASSLANYGYTF
size: NA; D: TRBD1; J: TRBJ1-1; V: TRBV2; DNA: TGTGCCAGTGTGGGACAGGTGCCAATGAACACTGAAGCTTTCTTT; CDR3: CASVGQVPMNTEAFF
size: NA; D: TRBD2; J: TRBJ2-2; V: TRBV11-2; DNA: TGTGCCAGCAGCTTCCTAGCGGGATTGAACACCGGGGAGCTGTTTTTT; CDR3: CASSFLAGLNTGELFF